These 14 T cell receptor beta chains were all obtained from the same sample, sequenced in a study of PD-1 blockade in mismatch repair-deficient tumors. TCRdb keeps only in-frame clones here, not all; method: immunoSEQ multiplex PCR. This table has 15,000 or so clones, roughly 84% appearing once. The sequences come from PBMCs, collected 4 weeks after starting pembrolizumab. These receptors all come from an adult with mismatch repair-deficient cancer.

The table lists this clone with a few counts. The rearrangement uses TRBV4-2 and TRBJ2-1; D may be TRBD2 (5 bases). Germline CDR1 reads LGHNA; CDR2 reads YNFKEQ. The CDR3 extends over 17 amino acids. V lost 3 bases, J lost 1 base, and 16 bases lay in between. This CDR3 is CASSHHHKAESYNEQFF. As DNA, the CDR3 is TGTGCCAGCAGCCACCACCATAAAGCGGAGTCCTACAATGAGCAGTTCTTC.

V gene TRBV4-1 combines with J gene TRBJ1-2, with D possibly TRBD1 on 6 matching bases. V was clipped by 4 bases and J by 4 bases, with 16 bases between them. From germline, CDR1 is MGHRA and CDR2 YSYEKL. The CDR3 consists of 15 residues. CDR3 amino acids: CASSPPADRSYGYTF. DNA for the CDR3: TGCGCCAGCAGCCCCCCCGCGGACAGAAGCTATGGCTACACCTTC.

The chain employs TRBV29-1 and TRBJ1-2; D is uncertain. CDR3 length: 12 residues. Germline loops: CDR1 SQVTM, CDR2 ANQGSEA. Deletions cut 1 base from V and 8 bases from J, with 11 bases between. The CDR3 spells CSVEASSGGYTF. In DNA, the CDR3 is TGCAGCGTTGAAGCTTCATCAGGAGGCTACACCTTC.

The chain is built from TRBV7-9 and TRBJ2-1; 9 bases line up with TRBD1. Germline CDR1 is SEHNR and CDR2 is FQNEAQ (reference sequence). The CDR3 loop spans 17 amino acids. The V gene end was trimmed by 3 bases and the J gene end by 8 bases; junction bases not matched to a gene: 14. This chain's CDR3 is CASSLGQGFVKNDEQFF. The CDR3 DNA follows: TGTGCCAGCAGCTTGGGACAGGGATTTGTAAAGAACGATGAGCAGTTCTTC.

This chain connects TRBV5-1 to TRBJ2-7, with D perhaps matching TRBD1 (6 bases). Germline V CDR1 and CDR2: SGHRS, YFSETQ. V shed 1 base and J shed 1 base, with 15 bases lying between them. This CDR3 has 16 amino acids. CDR3 nucleotides: TGCGCCAGCAGCTTGACAGGGAATAAGGGATCCTACGAGCAGTACTTC. Translation gives CASSLTGNKGSYEQYF.

The chain employs TRBV9 and TRBJ2-2; TRBD2 aligns across 7 bases. V lost 1 base to trimming and J lost 1 base; unmatched junction nucleotides: 1. The CDR3 runs 15 residues. Per the germline V gene, CDR1 is SGDLS and CDR2 is YYNGEE. CDR3 nucleotide sequence: TGTGCCAGCAGCGTATGGGGGGGGAACACCGGGGAGCTGTTTTTT. Translating it yields CASSVWGGNTGELFF.

The CDR3 protein is CASSSPGGVPTYEQYF. As DNA, the CDR3 is TGTGCCAGCAGTTCTCCGGGGGGGGTGCCCACCTACGAGCAGTACTTC. The chain joins TRBV28 to TRBJ2-5, with 8 bases lining up with TRBD2. The end of the DNA fits TRBJ2-7 better, so the J call may be wrong. The V gene's germline CDR1 is MDHEN and CDR2 SYDVKM. The CDR3 covers 16 residues.

This chain links TRBV28 with TRBJ2-1, with no clear D. This CDR3 comprises 14 residues. The V and J ends lost 1 base and 10 bases respectively, with 14 bases between them. Looked up from germline, CDR1 is MDHEN and CDR2 is SYDVKM. CDR3 sequence: CASSLSTWAAEQFF. CDR3 sequence (DNA): TGTGCCAGCAGTTTATCGACCTGGGCAGCCGAGCAGTTCTTC.

This rearrangement joins TRBV6-1 to TRBJ2-4; D gene unclear. The CDR3 runs 15 residues. V gave up 2 bases and J gave up 0 bases, with 8 bases separating them. Germline V gives CDR1 MNHNS, CDR2 SASEGT. The CDR3 here is CASSEQALAKNIQYF. The CDR3 DNA is TGTGCCAGCAGTGAACAGGCTCTAGCCAAAAACATTCAGTACTTC.

The chain joins TRBV1 to TRBJ2-2; the D segment call TRBD1 is taken from the table without a DNA check. TRBV1 is a known pseudogene. This CDR3 has 14 residues. The CDR3 region is CTSRRQANTGELFF. The DNA of the CDR3 is TGCACCAGCAGACGACAGGCGAACACCGGGGAGCTGTTTTTT.

CDR3: CASSLTANYGYTF. In DNA, the CDR3 is TGCGCCAGCAGCTTGACAGCTAACTATGGCTACACCTTC. This chain joins TRBV5-1 and TRBJ1-2; D is uncertain. CDR1 and CDR2 (germline): SGHRS, YFSETQ. CDR3 length: 13 residues. V gave up 1 base and J gave up 0 bases, with 4 bases separating them.

The V and J genes are TRBV29-1 and TRBJ1-4; D perhaps matches TRBD1 (5 bases). Germline CDR1 reads SQVTM; CDR2 reads ANQGSEA. Trimming left V 7 bases short and J 8 bases short, with 14 bases between. This CDR3 contains 12 residues. The CDR3 bases are TGCAGCGCTGAGGACAACGGGGAAAAACTGTTTTTT. Translation: CSAEDNGEKLFF.

V is TRBV5-1 and J is TRBJ2-1; 9 bases are shared with TRBD2. The germline CDR1 and CDR2 sequences are SGHRS and YFSETQ. With V trimmed by 0 bases and J by 2 bases, 3 bases remained unmatched. This CDR3 is built from 16 residues. CDR3 residues: CASSLVSSGTYNEQFF. The CDR3 nucleotides are TGCGCCAGCAGCTTGGTGTCTAGCGGGACCTACAATGAGCAGTTCTTC.

The chain links TRBV4-2 to TRBJ1-5; tentative D call: TRBD1 (6 bases). V gave up 0 bases and J gave up 1 base, with 13 bases separating them. This CDR3 is 17 amino acids long. CDR1 is LGHNA, CDR2 YNFKEQ, per germline. The CDR3 spells CASSQDRPGDSNQPQHF. CDR3 nucleotide sequence: TGTGCCAGCAGCCAAGATAGGCCAGGGGACAGCAATCAGCCCCAGCATTTT.